The rows below give T cell receptor beta chains drawn from one sample of a study of CD8 T cells in Susac syndrome. TCRdb processed the immunoSEQ multiplex PCR reads anew with MiXCR; each CDR3 protein has one entry. The repertoire consists of about 130,000 distinct CDR3 sequences, with roughly 95% occurring once and the leading ten covering over 0.1%. Sequencing used CD4+ T cells from PBMCs. The receptors were sampled from a human donor in good health. Both conserved end residues are part of each CDR3. The order of the fields is clone size, D gene, V gene, J gene, CDR3 DNA, CDR3 protein. A D gene is named only where the DNA matches it firmly. Clone sizes are given selectively: once, few, many, or a class where the clone is expanded.

clone_size: .; d_call: TRBD2; v_call: TRBV6-1; j_call: TRBJ2-3; cdr3_nt: TGTGCCAGCAGACTAGCGACAGCAGATACGCAGTATTTT; cdr3_aa: CASRLATADTQYF
clone_size: .; d_call: TRBD1; v_call: TRBV7-6; j_call: TRBJ1-4; cdr3_nt: TGTGCCAGCAGCCTCCGGGACAGGGAAAAACTGTTTTTT; cdr3_aa: CASSLRDREKLFF
clone_size: .; d_call: TRBD2; v_call: TRBV28; j_call: TRBJ2-2; cdr3_nt: TGTGCCAGCCTCCCGGCTAGCGGGAGGGGTACCGGGGAGCTGTTTTTT; cdr3_aa: CASLPASGRGTGELFF
clone_size: .; d_call: .; v_call: TRBV27; j_call: TRBJ1-3; cdr3_nt: TGTGCCAGCAGTCGGACGCCTGGAAACACCATATATTTT; cdr3_aa: CASSRTPGNTIYF
clone_size: .; d_call: .; v_call: TRBV5-1; j_call: TRBJ2-6; cdr3_nt: TGCGCCAGCAGTCAGGGATCATACTCTGGGGCCAACGTCCTGACTTTC; cdr3_aa: CASSQGSYSGANVLTF
clone_size: .; d_call: .; v_call: TRBV5-1; j_call: TRBJ2-5; cdr3_nt: TGCGCCAGCAGCTTGGCGCCAGGGACCCAGTACTTC; cdr3_aa: CASSLAPGTQYF
clone_size: .; d_call: TRBD1; v_call: TRBV2; j_call: TRBJ1-5; cdr3_nt: TGTGCCAGCAGCGTACAGGGGCTGCAACAGCCCCAGCATTTT; cdr3_aa: CASSVQGLQQPQHF
clone_size: .; d_call: .; v_call: TRBV5-1; j_call: TRBJ2-6; cdr3_nt: TGCGCCAGCAGCTGGTCTTCGCCCTCTGGGGCCAACGTCCTGACTTTC; cdr3_aa: CASSWSSPSGANVLTF
clone_size: .; d_call: TRBD1; v_call: TRBV13; j_call: TRBJ2-5; cdr3_nt: TGTGCCAGCAGCTTAGGGGCCTCGGACAGGGCCAAGTACTTC; cdr3_aa: CASSLGASDRAKYF
clone_size: once; d_call: .; v_call: TRBV7-2; j_call: TRBJ2-7; cdr3_nt: TGTGCCAGCAGCTTAGCGGGGGACACCGCCTACGAGCAGTACTTC; cdr3_aa: CASSLAGDTAYEQYF
clone_size: .; d_call: .; v_call: TRBV7-9; j_call: TRBJ2-1; cdr3_nt: TGTGCCAGCAGCCCCCGGTTCCATGAGCAGTTCTTC; cdr3_aa: CASSPRFHEQFF
clone_size: .; d_call: .; v_call: TRBV28; j_call: TRBJ2-2; cdr3_nt: TGTGCCAGCAGTTTTCAGCGGAATACCGGGGAGCTGTTTTTT; cdr3_aa: CASSFQRNTGELFF
clone_size: .; d_call: .; v_call: TRBV29-1; j_call: TRBJ1-3; cdr3_nt: TGCAGCGTTAGCTCCCGGTCCTCTGGAAACACCATATATTTT; cdr3_aa: CSVSSRSSGNTIYF
clone_size: .; d_call: .; v_call: TRBV7-9; j_call: TRBJ2-7; cdr3_nt: TGTGCCAGCAGCTTAGGACAGACTTTCTACGAGCAGTACTTC; cdr3_aa: CASSLGQTFYEQYF
clone_size: .; d_call: .; v_call: TRBV11-2; j_call: TRBJ2-5; cdr3_nt: TGTGCCAGCAGCAACTCAGAGACCCAGTACTTC; cdr3_aa: CASSNSETQYF
clone_size: .; d_call: TRBD2; v_call: TRBV5-1; j_call: TRBJ2-1; cdr3_nt: TGCGCCAGCCCGCTTACTAGCGGGAGCGACAATGAGCAGTTCTTC; cdr3_aa: CASPLTSGSDNEQFF
clone_size: .; d_call: TRBD2; v_call: TRBV5-1; j_call: TRBJ2-2; cdr3_nt: TGCGCCAGCAGCTTGAACGGCGGGAGGGCGAACACCGGGGAGCTGTTTTTT; cdr3_aa: CASSLNGGRANTGELFF
clone_size: .; d_call: TRBD1; v_call: TRBV25-1; j_call: TRBJ2-7; cdr3_nt: TGTGCCAGCAGTGCAGACAGGGGAGAATCCGTGCAGTACTTC; cdr3_aa: CASSADRGESVQYF
clone_size: .; d_call: .; v_call: TRBV18; j_call: TRBJ2-5; cdr3_nt: TGTGCCAGCTCATCCGGACTGGAAGAGACCCAGTACTTC; cdr3_aa: CASSSGLEETQYF
clone_size: .; d_call: .; v_call: TRBV18; j_call: TRBJ2-5; cdr3_nt: TGTGCCAGCTCACCGGAGGACTTTCTTGAGACCCAGTACTTC; cdr3_aa: CASSPEDFLETQYF
clone_size: .; d_call: TRBD1; v_call: TRBV19; j_call: TRBJ1-5; cdr3_nt: TGTGCCAGTAGTACAAAACAGGGGAATTGGGCCAATCAGCCCCAGCATTTT; cdr3_aa: CASSTKQGNWANQPQHF
clone_size: .; d_call: TRBD1; v_call: TRBV5-4; j_call: TRBJ2-2; cdr3_nt: TGTGCCAGCAGCTTGGGTGGACAGGGGACCGGGGAGCTGTTTTTT; cdr3_aa: CASSLGGQGTGELFF
clone_size: .; d_call: .; v_call: TRBV5-1; j_call: TRBJ1-1; cdr3_nt: TGCGCCAGCAGCTACGATCCGGGAGTTGGGACTGAAGCTTTCTTT; cdr3_aa: CASSYDPGVGTEAFF
clone_size: once; d_call: .; v_call: TRBV27; j_call: TRBJ2-7; cdr3_nt: TGTGCCAGCAGTTTAAGGCGGGATCTTTACGAGCAGTACTTC; cdr3_aa: CASSLRRDLYEQYF
clone_size: .; d_call: TRBD1; v_call: TRBV7-2; j_call: TRBJ2-7; cdr3_nt: TGTGCCAGCAGCGACCCGACAGGGGGCTACGAGCAGTACTTC; cdr3_aa: CASSDPTGGYEQYF
clone_size: .; d_call: .; v_call: TRBV28; j_call: TRBJ2-7; cdr3_nt: TGTGCCAGCAGTTTAGTAGGCCTATACGAGCAGTACTTC; cdr3_aa: CASSLVGLYEQYF
clone_size: .; d_call: .; v_call: TRBV7-9; j_call: TRBJ2-4; cdr3_nt: TGTGCCAGCACCGGCGCAGGGGGGAACATTCAGTACTTC; cdr3_aa: CASTGAGGNIQYF
clone_size: .; d_call: .; v_call: TRBV2; j_call: TRBJ2-5; cdr3_nt: TGTGCCAGCTTACCGGGGACGGGCCAAGAGACCCAGTACTTC; cdr3_aa: CASLPGTGQETQYF
clone_size: .; d_call: .; v_call: TRBV5-1; j_call: TRBJ2-2; cdr3_nt: TGCGCCAGCAGCTTGGACAGGGTCAGCGGGGAGCTGTTTTTT; cdr3_aa: CASSLDRVSGELFF
clone_size: .; d_call: TRBD1; v_call: TRBV30; j_call: TRBJ1-5; cdr3_nt: TGTGCCTGGAGTGGGGACAGGGGTGGTCAGCCCCAGCATTTT; cdr3_aa: CAWSGDRGGQPQHF
clone_size: .; d_call: .; v_call: TRBV5-1; j_call: TRBJ2-5; cdr3_nt: TGCGCCAGCAGCTTGGTAGGAGGGGTGATACAAGAGACCCAGTACTTC; cdr3_aa: CASSLVGGVIQETQYF
clone_size: .; d_call: .; v_call: TRBV3-1; j_call: TRBJ2-6; cdr3_nt: TGTGCCAGCAGCCAAGAAGGGGCCAACAGGCTCGGGGCCAACGTCCTGACTTTC; cdr3_aa: CASSQEGANRLGANVLTF
clone_size: .; d_call: .; v_call: TRBV7-2; j_call: TRBJ2-6; cdr3_nt: TGTGCCAGCAGCTTCGGTAGGGCCAACGTCCTGACTTTC; cdr3_aa: CASSFGRANVLTF
clone_size: .; d_call: TRBD1; v_call: TRBV7-2; j_call: TRBJ2-2; cdr3_nt: TGTGCCAGCAGCCGTACAGGGGGCGTGGGGGAGCTGTTTTTT; cdr3_aa: CASSRTGGVGELFF
clone_size: .; d_call: TRBD2; v_call: TRBV29-1; j_call: TRBJ2-5; cdr3_nt: TGCAGCGCCGAGACTAGCGGCGTCCAACACTTC; cdr3_aa: CSAETSGVQHF
clone_size: .; d_call: .; v_call: TRBV5-1; j_call: TRBJ1-1; cdr3_nt: TGCGCCAGCAGCTTGTTCTCAGGGATGAACACTGAAGCTTTCTTT; cdr3_aa: CASSLFSGMNTEAFF
clone_size: .; d_call: .; v_call: TRBV3-1; j_call: TRBJ1-1; cdr3_nt: TGTGCCAGCAGCCAAGCTTCGGTCGTTGGTACTCTGGGGGCTTTCTTT; cdr3_aa: CASSQASVVGTLGAFF
clone_size: .; d_call: .; v_call: TRBV5-1; j_call: TRBJ2-3; cdr3_nt: TGCGCCAGCAGGCCAGGCACTAGCACAGATACGCAGTATTTT; cdr3_aa: CASRPGTSTDTQYF
clone_size: .; d_call: .; v_call: TRBV30; j_call: TRBJ1-5; cdr3_nt: TGTGCCTCCCAAGGGGTGAATAGCAATCAGCCCCAGCATTTT; cdr3_aa: CASQGVNSNQPQHF
clone_size: .; d_call: TRBD1; v_call: TRBV18; j_call: TRBJ2-5; cdr3_nt: TGTGCCAGCTCACCACGGACAGGGGATGAGACCCAGTACTTC; cdr3_aa: CASSPRTGDETQYF
clone_size: .; d_call: TRBD1; v_call: TRBV19; j_call: TRBJ2-2; cdr3_nt: TGTGCCAGTAGTATACAACAGGGGAGCGGGGAGCTGTTTTTT; cdr3_aa: CASSIQQGSGELFF
clone_size: .; d_call: .; v_call: TRBV2; j_call: TRBJ2-5; cdr3_nt: TGTGCCAGCAGTGAAGTAGGAGTTGGCGAGACCCAGTACTTC; cdr3_aa: CASSEVGVGETQYF
clone_size: .; d_call: TRBD1; v_call: TRBV5-4; j_call: TRBJ2-3; cdr3_nt: TGTGCCAGCAGTTGGACAGGGGGAGGCACAGATACGCAGTATTTT; cdr3_aa: CASSWTGGGTDTQYF
clone_size: .; d_call: .; v_call: TRBV3-1; j_call: TRBJ2-3; cdr3_nt: TGTGCCAGCAGCCCTACCAGCACGACGCAGTATTTT; cdr3_aa: CASSPTSTTQYF
clone_size: .; d_call: TRBD2; v_call: TRBV20-1; j_call: TRBJ2-1; cdr3_nt: TGCAGTGCTAGTGCCAGCGGGAGGTCCAATGAGCAGTTCTTC; cdr3_aa: CSASASGRSNEQFF
clone_size: .; d_call: .; v_call: TRBV11-2; j_call: TRBJ2-2; cdr3_nt: TGTGCCAGCAGACCTGAGGGTGTCGAGCTGTTTTTT; cdr3_aa: CASRPEGVELFF
clone_size: .; d_call: TRBD2; v_call: TRBV29-1; j_call: TRBJ2-1; cdr3_nt: TGCATCAAGCGGGGAACCTACAATGAGCAGTTCTTC; cdr3_aa: CIKRGTYNEQFF
clone_size: .; d_call: .; v_call: TRBV4-2; j_call: TRBJ2-7; cdr3_nt: TGTGCCAGCAGCCGGCGGGATTCCTACGAGCAGTACTTC; cdr3_aa: CASSRRDSYEQYF
clone_size: .; d_call: .; v_call: TRBV29-1; j_call: TRBJ1-2; cdr3_nt: TGCAGCGTTGATACGGGGGCGAACTATGGCTACACCTTC; cdr3_aa: CSVDTGANYGYTF
clone_size: .; d_call: .; v_call: TRBV2; j_call: TRBJ2-2; cdr3_nt: TGTGCCAGCAGTGTTACCACTGGAGGCACCGGGGAGCTGTTTTTT; cdr3_aa: CASSVTTGGTGELFF
clone_size: .; d_call: .; v_call: TRBV2; j_call: TRBJ2-1; cdr3_nt: TGTGCCGAGGGCCTCATATACAATGAGCAGTTCTTC; cdr3_aa: CAEGLIYNEQFF
clone_size: .; d_call: TRBD2; v_call: TRBV2; j_call: TRBJ2-2; cdr3_nt: TGTGCCAGCAGCGCCGGGAGGACCGGGGAGCTGTTTTTT; cdr3_aa: CASSAGRTGELFF